This T cell receptor beta chain was sequenced for a study of blood T cell repertoires in COVID-19. Germline assignment: CDR1 GTSNPN and CDR2 SVGIG (reference sequence). V was cut by 3 bases and J by 8 bases, with 7 bases left in between. CDR3 length: 10 residues. The repertoire was sequenced with immunoSEQ multiplex PCR; TCRdb's copy has only in-frame clones and lacks some. The table has nearly 300,000 clones, 70% to 85% seen once; the top ten hold more than 1.1%. The rearrangement joins TRBV30 to TRBJ1-2; D not certain. Sequencing was done on a sample of peripheral blood. This sequence was found in a human donor with COVID-19, enrolled during active disease. The donor label of this sample is uncertain. CDR3 DNA: TGTGCCTGGAGGGGCCGGGGCTACACCTTC. It encodes CAWRGRGYTF.